Shown below are 19 T cell receptor beta chains from a single sample sequenced in a study of CD8 T cells in ankylosing spondylitis (dated by TCRdb to 2015 to 2018). Libraries were made using 5' RACE. The sequencer was an Illumina HiSeq 2500. TCRdb reanalyzed the raw reads on its own, using fastp at Q25 for trimming and MiXCR for clone calling, and kept in-frame beta chains. Identical CDR3 proteins give one entry, which carries the most common genes and DNA. For this sample the table gives approximately 240,000 distinct CDR3 sequences, of which about 10% were detected only once. 2.6% of the sample is taken by the ten largest. Input material: blood, either unsorted or a sorted T cell fraction (not recorded which). The receptors were gathered from a male donor with ankylosing spondylitis or in good health (not recorded which).

This clonotype was counted many times. This chain joins TRBV20-1 and TRBJ2-3, with a weak D call TRBD2 (5 bases). V was clipped by 6 bases and J by 2 bases, with 12 bases between them. The CDR3 covers 13 residues. Germline-derived CDR1 and CDR2 are DFQATT and SNEGSKA (reference sequence). The CDR3 DNA is TGCAGTGCCTTGGACTCCTACACAGATACGCAGTATTTT. It yields the protein CSALDSYTDTQYF.

In this sample, this clonotype turned up many times. The chain carries TRBV25-1 and TRBJ1-2, with TRBD1 as a possible D gene (5 bases). V lost 7 bases to trimming and J lost 6 bases, with 12 bases between them. CDR1 and CDR2 from the germline V gene are MGHDK and SYGVNS. This CDR3 has 12 residues. CDR3 nucleotides: TGTGCCAGCATGGGGGGGGATAATGGCTACACCTTC. As protein: CASMGGDNGYTF.

V gene TRBV7-8 combines with J gene TRBJ2-1, with 7 positions matching TRBD1. From germline, CDR1 is SGHVS and CDR2 FQNEAQ. The J segment lost 0 bases and the V segment lost 1 base, leaving 6 bases of the junction unmatched. This CDR3 contains 17 residues. CDR3 residues: CASSLGVGQSSYNEQFF. Here the CDR3 DNA reads TGTGCCAGCAGCTTAGGCGTGGGACAGAGCTCCTACAATGAGCAGTTCTTC.

This clonotype showed up many times. The V call is TRBV5-1, the J call TRBJ2-3; no clear D gene. Trimming left V 0 bases short and J 6 bases short, with 11 bases between. Germline V lookup: CDR1 SGHRS, CDR2 YFSETQ. The CDR3 has 14 amino acids. The CDR3 reads CASSLGEGSDTQYF. CDR3 DNA sequence: TGCGCCAGCAGCTTGGGAGAAGGTTCTGATACGCAGTATTTT.

This clonotype was found a few times. The V gene is TRBV4-2, the J gene TRBJ1-2; D possibly corresponds to TRBD1 (6 bases). Trimming pared 4 bases from V and 4 bases from J, leaving 16 bases between. There are 15 residues in the CDR3. The germline CDR1 and CDR2 sequences are LGHNA and YNFKEQ. The CDR3: CASSPKPGQTYGYTF. The CDR3 DNA is TGTGCCAGCAGCCCAAAACCGGGACAAACCTATGGCTACACCTTC.

In this sample, this clonotype turned up a few times. The chain recombines TRBV6-1 with TRBJ1-1, with D tentatively TRBD1 (5 bases). Germline CDR1 is MNHNS and CDR2 is SASEGT. The ends were cut back, 8 bases at V and 1 base at J, with 20 bases in the middle. The CDR3 extends over 16 amino acids. The CDR3 bases are TGTGCCAGCCTGCCCCCCGGGGGATATGGGAACACTGAAGCTTTCTTT. Translated, it gives CASLPPGGYGNTEAFF.

This clonotype was observed a few times. A much larger clone sits a single nucleotide away, making a read error possible. The chain joins TRBV12-3 or TRBV12-4 to TRBJ2-5, with 13 nucleotides matching TRBD2. There are 19 residues in the CDR3. The CDR3 nucleotides are TGTGCCATCAGTTTAGCGTCCGGACTAGCGGGAGAACGGCAAGAGACCCAGTACTTC. It is translated as CAISLASGLAGERQETQYF.

For the CDR3, the DNA is TGCGCCAGCAGTGAAGGAGACAGGGCTACAGATACGCAGTATTTT. It codes for CASSEGDRATDTQYF. The chain combines TRBV10-1 with TRBJ2-3; 7 bases are a match to TRBD1. This CDR3 spans 15 amino acids. The V segment lost 3 bases and the J segment 3 bases; nucleotides outside the gene matches: 6. CDR1 WNHNN and CDR2 SYGVQD come from the germline V gene (reference sequence).

There are many counts of this clonotype. The chain joins TRBV10-3 to TRBJ2-1; 11 bases are a match to TRBD1. Per the germline V gene, CDR1 is ENHRY and CDR2 is SYGVKD. The CDR3 extends over 18 amino acids. J was trimmed by 2 bases and V by 6 bases; bases with no gene match: 12. CDR3 DNA sequence: TGTGCCATCAGCCGATACTTGGGACAGGGGGAGCCCTACAATGAGCAGTTCTTC. Translating gives CAISRYLGQGEPYNEQFF.

Only a few counts were recorded for this clonotype. The genes are TRBV10-3 and TRBJ2-5, with 9 bases fitting TRBD1. The length of the CDR3 is 18 residues. From germline, CDR1 is ENHRY and CDR2 SYGVKD. The V and J ends lost 8 bases and 5 bases, in that order; junction bases with no gene match: 21. The CDR3 spells CAIFSLTGGRTGGETQYF. CDR3 sequence (DNA): TGTGCCATCTTCAGCCTGACAGGGGGTAGGACAGGAGGGGAGACCCAGTACTTC.

In this sample, this clonotype turned up many times. The chain is built from TRBV30 and TRBJ2-1; D not certain. The CDR3 length is 12 residues. CDR1 is GTSNPN and CDR2 is SVGIG in the germline V gene (reference sequence). V lost 1 base to trimming and J lost 4 bases, with 5 bases between them. CDR3 bases: TGTGCCTGGAGTGCAGCTTACAATGAGCAGTTCTTC. This translates into CAWSAAYNEQFF.

This clonotype was recorded many times. The chain uses TRBV7-2 and TRBJ2-1, with D unclear. In germline, CDR1 is SGHTA, CDR2 FQGNSA. The CDR3 totals 13 residues. With 0 bases removed from V and 5 bases from J, the gap between germline ends came to 5 bases. CDR3 region: CASSLAKDNEQFF. Written as DNA, the CDR3 is TGTGCCAGCAGCTTAGCGAAGGACAATGAGCAGTTCTTC.

The sample holds many counts of this clonotype. The chain has TRBV29-1 and TRBJ1-2, with D possibly being TRBD1 (5 bases). V was clipped by 3 bases and J by 8 bases, with 16 bases between them. This CDR3 is 13 amino acids long. CDR1 SQVTM and CDR2 ANQGSEA come from the germline V gene. The CDR3 region is CSVERAGFGGYTF. The CDR3 nucleotides are TGCAGCGTTGAGAGGGCAGGGTTCGGAGGCTACACCTTC.

This clonotype was detected only a few times. The chain joins TRBV7-9 to TRBJ2-7; D is ambiguous. The CDR3 spans 14 residues. Trimming removed 3 bases from V and 3 bases from J, with 12 bases in between. Germline assignment: CDR1 SEHNR and CDR2 FQNEAQ (reference sequence). This CDR3 reads CASSLNSPHYEQYF. The CDR3 DNA sequence: TGTGCCAGCAGCTTGAACAGCCCCCACTACGAGCAGTACTTC.

In the case of this clonotype: Compared with germline, one end of the junction differs, possibly owing to a read error. The chain couples TRBV19 to TRBJ2-1; TRBD1 or TRBD2 may be the D gene (5 bases each). The CDR3 is 13 residues long. Germline CDR1 reads LNHDA; CDR2 reads SQIVND (reference sequence). CDR3 DNA sequence: TGTGCCAGTACCTCAGGGACCTTCAATGAGCATTTCTTC. As protein: CASTSGTFNEHFF.

The genes are TRBV18 and TRBJ2-7; D gene ambiguous. V lost 0 bases and J 2 bases, leaving 8 bases between the germline ends. The CDR3 has 14 amino acids. Germline V CDR1 and CDR2: KGHSH, LQKENI. In DNA form, the CDR3 reads TGTGCCAGCTCACCACCAGGGCGTCCCTACGAGCAGTACTTC. This translates into CASSPPGRPYEQYF.

This clonotype was seen repeatedly, ten times or more. This chain connects TRBV5-1 to TRBJ2-2; unclear D gene. Germline V gene lookup returns CDR1 SGHRS and CDR2 YFSETQ. This CDR3 contains 18 residues. V lost 0 bases and J lost 1, with 16 bases in between. CDR3 in amino acids: CASSLDFRLALNTGELFF. The CDR3 nucleotides are TGCGCCAGCAGCTTGGACTTCCGACTGGCCCTGAACACCGGGGAGCTGTTTTTT.

The rearrangement joins TRBV20-1 to TRBJ2-1; 9 positions agree with TRBD2. This CDR3 has 13 residues. Germline lookup yields CDR1 DFQATT and CDR2 SNEGSKA (reference sequence). The trim removed 5 bases at V and 6 bases at J, leaving 5 bases unmatched. CDR3 in amino acids: CSAPTSGLNEQFF. The CDR3 DNA follows: TGCAGTGCTCCGACTAGCGGCCTCAATGAGCAGTTCTTC.

Only a few counts were recorded for this clonotype. The chain employs TRBV14 and TRBJ2-5; D gene unclear. CDR3 length equals 11 residues. Germline lookup yields CDR1 SGHDN and CDR2 FVKESK. Trimming left V 0 bases short and J 7 bases short, with 3 bases between. CDR3 in DNA: TGTGCCAGCAGCCAAGAGAGGACCCAGTACTTC. This codes for CASSQERTQYF.